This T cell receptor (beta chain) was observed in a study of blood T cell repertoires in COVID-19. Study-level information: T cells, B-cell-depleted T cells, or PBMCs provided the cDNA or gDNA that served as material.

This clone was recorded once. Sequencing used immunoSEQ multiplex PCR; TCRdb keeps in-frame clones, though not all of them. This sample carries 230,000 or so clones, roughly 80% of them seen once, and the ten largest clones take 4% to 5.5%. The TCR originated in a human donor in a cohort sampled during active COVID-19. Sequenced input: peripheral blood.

CDR3 region: CASSQDNTGGINSPLHF. CDR3 DNA sequence: TGTGCCAGCAGCCAAGATAATACAGGGGGTATTAATTCACCCCTCCACTTT. V usage is TRBV4-2 and J usage is TRBJ1-6; 8 bases match TRBD1. The trim removed 0 bases at V and 6 bases at J, leaving 7 bases unmatched. The CDR3 covers 17 residues. The germline V gene has CDR1 LGHNA and CDR2 YNFKEQ.